This section outlines one TCR beta chain sequence together with its context. Cohort assignment relied on participant-reported clinical history. This record belongs to a study of blood T cell repertoires in COVID-19. For the study at large: Both acute and convalescent COVID-19 samples were obtained from the United States, Italy and Spain. PBMCs, B-cell-depleted T cells, or T cells provided the cDNA or gDNA that made up the material.

Methods used by the authors: Amplification from reference gene primers served as the basis for estimated nucleated cell counts. Clones were sequenced by immunoSEQ multiplex PCR, and TCRdb holds only the in-frame ones, with some missing. V and J calls and clone size are those listed in that table; D and trimming were worked out from the DNA. This table holds under 450,000 clones, less than 90% found once. Sequencing used PBMCs or T cells enriched from blood (not recorded which). This receptor was obtained from a young woman who had recovered from COVID-19.

The CDR3: CASSQADREGSPLHF. DNA for the CDR3: TGCGCCAGCAGCCAAGCGGACAGGGAAGGTTCACCCCTCCACTTT. This chain connects TRBV4-1 to TRBJ1-6; TRBD1 aligns across 8 bases. Losses at the gene ends were 1 base for V and 9 bases for J; bases not matched to a gene: 5. Per germline, CDR1 MGHRA and CDR2 YSYEKL. CDR3 size: 15 residues.